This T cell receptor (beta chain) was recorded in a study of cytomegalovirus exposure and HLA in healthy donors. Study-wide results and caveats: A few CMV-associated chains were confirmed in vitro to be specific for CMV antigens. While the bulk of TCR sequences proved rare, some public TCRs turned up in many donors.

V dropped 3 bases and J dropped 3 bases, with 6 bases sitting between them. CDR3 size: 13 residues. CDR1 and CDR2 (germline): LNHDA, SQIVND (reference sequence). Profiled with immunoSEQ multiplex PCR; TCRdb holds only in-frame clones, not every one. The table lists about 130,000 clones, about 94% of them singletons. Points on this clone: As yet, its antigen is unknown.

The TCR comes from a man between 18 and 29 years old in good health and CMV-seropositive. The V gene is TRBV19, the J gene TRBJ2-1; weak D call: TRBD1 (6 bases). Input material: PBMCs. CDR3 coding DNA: TGTGCCAGTAGTATGGACAGCTACAATGAGCAGTTCTTC. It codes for CASSMDSYNEQFF.